This is a list of T cell receptor beta chains from one sample in a study of blood T cell repertoires in COVID-19. Clones were sequenced by immunoSEQ multiplex PCR, and TCRdb holds only the in-frame ones, with some missing. The table has 27,000 or so clones, approximately 88% seen once. Source material: peripheral blood. The source of these receptors is a woman aged 50 to 65 with active COVID-19. The CDR3 runs from the conserved cysteine through the conserved F or W. A D gene is named only where the DNA matches it firmly. Clone size is not always given. Where it is, it says once, few, many or a class for expanded clones.

cdr3_aa: CASSEGVTGYEQYF
cdr3_nt: TGTGCCAGCAGTGAAGGGGTGACAGGGTACGAGCAGTACTTC
j_call: TRBJ2-7
clone_size: .
d_call: TRBD1
v_call: TRBV6-1

cdr3_aa: CASSLAGGSTEAFF
cdr3_nt: TGTGCCAGCAGCTTGGCTGGGGGGTCCACTGAAGCTTTCTTT
j_call: TRBJ1-1
clone_size: .
d_call: .
v_call: TRBV5-4

cdr3_aa: CASSQGLAEPYEQYF
cdr3_nt: TGTGCCAGCAGCCAAGGACTAGCGGAACCCTACGAGCAGTACTTC
j_call: TRBJ2-7
clone_size: .
d_call: TRBD2
v_call: TRBV28

cdr3_aa: CASSEDRTLYGYTF
cdr3_nt: TGTGCCAGCAGTGAAGATAGGACTCTCTATGGCTACACCTTC
j_call: TRBJ1-2
clone_size: once
d_call: .
v_call: TRBV6-1

cdr3_aa: CASSDTSGADTGELFF
cdr3_nt: TGTGCCAGCAGCGATACTAGCGGCGCCGACACCGGGGAGCTGTTTTTT
j_call: TRBJ2-2
clone_size: .
d_call: TRBD2
v_call: TRBV5-4

cdr3_aa: CASSSSGIQETQYF
cdr3_nt: TGTGCCAGTAGTTCTAGCGGGATACAAGAGACCCAGTACTTC
j_call: TRBJ2-5
clone_size: .
d_call: TRBD2
v_call: TRBV19

cdr3_aa: CASSQGGLYNEKLFF
cdr3_nt: TGCGCCAGCAGCCAAGGTGGGCTCTATAATGAAAAACTGTTTTTT
j_call: TRBJ1-4
clone_size: .
d_call: .
v_call: TRBV4-1

cdr3_aa: CASSFTGGEGTEAFF
cdr3_nt: TGCGCCAGCAGCTTTACAGGGGGTGAAGGCACTGAAGCTTTCTTT
j_call: TRBJ1-1
clone_size: .
d_call: TRBD1
v_call: TRBV5-1

cdr3_aa: CASSLDGTIGEQYF
cdr3_nt: TGCGCCAGCAGTCTTGACGGGACTATCGGGGAGCAGTACTTC
j_call: TRBJ2-7
clone_size: .
d_call: TRBD2
v_call: TRBV10-2

cdr3_aa: CASSPGLAVTYEQYF
cdr3_nt: TGTGCCAGCAGCCCGGGACTAGCGGTTACCTACGAGCAGTACTTC
j_call: TRBJ2-7
clone_size: .
d_call: TRBD2
v_call: TRBV3-1/TRBV3-2

cdr3_aa: CASSLSRDFYGYTF
cdr3_nt: TGTGCCAGCAGTTTATCCAGGGATTTCTATGGCTACACCTTC
j_call: TRBJ1-2
clone_size: few
d_call: .
v_call: TRBV28

cdr3_aa: CAITSGSTDTQYF
cdr3_nt: TGTGCCATCACTAGCGGGAGCACAGATACGCAGTATTTT
j_call: TRBJ2-3
clone_size: .
d_call: TRBD2
v_call: TRBV7-9

cdr3_aa: CASSQENRGYTQYF
cdr3_nt: TGCGCCAGCAGCCAAGAAAACAGGGGATATACGCAGTATTTT
j_call: TRBJ2-3
clone_size: few
d_call: TRBD1
v_call: TRBV4-1

cdr3_aa: CASSQDVGQGFFSTVHEQFF
cdr3_nt: TGCGCCAGCAGCCAAGATGTGGGACAGGGGTTTTTTTCAACGGTCCATGAGCAGTTCTTC
j_call: TRBJ2-1
clone_size: .
d_call: TRBD1
v_call: TRBV4-1

cdr3_aa: CASSLGQGDTGELFF
cdr3_nt: TGTGCCAGCAGCTTAGGACAGGGTGACACCGGGGAGCTGTTTTTT
j_call: TRBJ2-2
clone_size: .
d_call: TRBD1
v_call: TRBV5-8

cdr3_aa: CASSPRGGGLETQYF
cdr3_nt: TGTGCCAGCTCACCAAGGGGAGGGGGTCTGGAGACCCAGTACTTC
j_call: TRBJ2-5
clone_size: .
d_call: .
v_call: TRBV18

cdr3_aa: CASSGTGETQYF
cdr3_nt: TGTGCCAGCAGTGGGACTGGGGAGACCCAGTACTTC
j_call: TRBJ2-5
clone_size: .
d_call: .
v_call: TRBV12-3/TRBV12-4

cdr3_aa: CASSLPTRGTEAFF
cdr3_nt: TGTGCCAGCAGTCTCCCTACAAGGGGCACTGAAGCTTTCTTT
j_call: TRBJ1-1
clone_size: .
d_call: .
v_call: TRBV28

cdr3_aa: CASTWAGEGQPQHF
cdr3_nt: TGTGCCAGCACGTGGGCAGGGGAAGGTCAGCCCCAGCATTTT
j_call: TRBJ1-5
clone_size: few
d_call: .
v_call: TRBV6-5

cdr3_aa: CASSTQGKSSEQFF
cdr3_nt: TGTGCCAGTAGTACACAGGGTAAGTCAAGTGAGCAGTTCTTC
j_call: TRBJ2-1
clone_size: .
d_call: .
v_call: TRBV19

cdr3_aa: CASSAGTIIGGPAYEQYF
cdr3_nt: TGTGCCAGCAGTGCCGGGACAATAATCGGGGGGCCTGCGTACGAGCAGTACTTC
j_call: TRBJ2-7
clone_size: once
d_call: .
v_call: TRBV21-1

cdr3_aa: CAINKGQGAYGYTF
cdr3_nt: TGTGCCATCAATAAGGGACAGGGGGCATACGGCTACACCTTC
j_call: TRBJ1-2
clone_size: .
d_call: TRBD1
v_call: TRBV10-3

cdr3_aa: CASRHRDISTDTQYF
cdr3_nt: TGTGCCAGCAGACACCGGGACATTAGCACAGATACGCAGTATTTT
j_call: TRBJ2-3
clone_size: .
d_call: .
v_call: TRBV6-5

cdr3_aa: CASSLRDRAYEQYF
cdr3_nt: TGTGCCAGCAGTCTCCGGGACAGGGCCTACGAGCAGTACTTC
j_call: TRBJ2-7
clone_size: once
d_call: TRBD1
v_call: TRBV27

cdr3_aa: CASKQGAGEAFF
cdr3_nt: TGTGCCAGTAAACAGGGGGCCGGTGAAGCTTTCTTT
j_call: TRBJ1-1
clone_size: .
d_call: TRBD1
v_call: TRBV19

cdr3_aa: CASSGGGPSGNTIYF
cdr3_nt: TGTGCCAGCAGTGGGGGGGGACCCTCTGGAAACACCATATATTTT
j_call: TRBJ1-3
clone_size: .
d_call: .
v_call: TRBV2

cdr3_aa: CASSWTGAADTQYF
cdr3_nt: TGTGCCAGTAGCTGGACAGGGGCTGCAGATACGCAGTATTTT
j_call: TRBJ2-3
clone_size: .
d_call: TRBD1
v_call: TRBV19

cdr3_aa: CASSGGRTDQNEKLFF
cdr3_nt: TGTGCCAGCAGTGGAGGAAGGACAGACCAAAATGAAAAACTGTTTTTT
j_call: TRBJ1-4
clone_size: .
d_call: .
v_call: TRBV2

cdr3_aa: CASSEGLAGGPVNVGIGELFF
cdr3_nt: TGTGCCAGCAGTGAAGGACTAGCGGGAGGGCCAGTGAATGTTGGGATCGGGGAGCTGTTTTTT
j_call: TRBJ2-2
clone_size: .
d_call: TRBD2
v_call: TRBV6-1

cdr3_aa: CASSTESGTMIYEQYF
cdr3_nt: TGTGCCAGCAGCACCGAGTCCGGGACTATGATCTACGAGCAGTACTTC
j_call: TRBJ2-7
clone_size: .
d_call: TRBD2
v_call: TRBV9

cdr3_aa: CASSTRTGTNTEAFF
cdr3_nt: TGTGCCAGCAGCACCCGGACAGGGACGAACACTGAAGCTTTCTTT
j_call: TRBJ1-1
clone_size: .
d_call: TRBD1
v_call: TRBV7-8

cdr3_aa: CASSSLGGWTEAFF
cdr3_nt: TGTGCCAGCAGCTCCCTTGGGGGCTGGACTGAAGCTTTCTTT
j_call: TRBJ1-1
clone_size: .
d_call: .
v_call: TRBV5-8

cdr3_aa: CASSQLAGVSYEQYF
cdr3_nt: TGTGCCAGCAGTCAACTAGCGGGAGTAAGCTACGAGCAGTACTTC
j_call: TRBJ2-7
clone_size: .
d_call: TRBD2
v_call: TRBV27

cdr3_aa: CASSVLAGGTDTQYF
cdr3_nt: TGTGCCAGCAGCGTACTAGCGGGAGGCACAGATACGCAGTATTTT
j_call: TRBJ2-3
clone_size: .
d_call: TRBD2
v_call: TRBV9

cdr3_aa: CASSSIDRVGSPLHF
cdr3_nt: TGTGCCAGCAGCTCCATTGACAGGGTAGGGTCACCCCTCCACTTT
j_call: TRBJ1-6
clone_size: .
d_call: TRBD1
v_call: TRBV28

cdr3_aa: CAISGETGLAGGPYNEQFF
cdr3_nt: TGTGCCATCAGTGGAGAAACGGGACTAGCGGGAGGGCCCTACAATGAGCAGTTCTTC
j_call: TRBJ2-1
clone_size: .
d_call: TRBD2
v_call: TRBV10-3

cdr3_aa: CASSFRGHSYEQYF
cdr3_nt: TGTGCCAGCAGTTTTAGGGGGCATTCCTACGAGCAGTACTTC
j_call: TRBJ2-7
clone_size: .
d_call: TRBD1
v_call: TRBV28

cdr3_aa: CSVVPSGSYEQYF
cdr3_nt: TGCAGCGTAGTCCCATCGGGATCCTACGAGCAGTACTTC
j_call: TRBJ2-7
clone_size: few
d_call: .
v_call: TRBV29-1

cdr3_aa: CASSLLGAGELFF
cdr3_nt: TGTGCCAGCAGTTTACTAGGGGCCGGGGAGCTGTTTTTT
j_call: TRBJ2-2
clone_size: .
d_call: .
v_call: TRBV27

cdr3_aa: CASSSLQETQYF
cdr3_nt: TGCGCCAGCAGCTCACTCCAAGAGACCCAGTACTTC
j_call: TRBJ2-5
clone_size: .
d_call: .
v_call: TRBV5-1

cdr3_aa: CASSQSGGETQYF
cdr3_nt: TGTGCCAGCAGCCAATCAGGGGGTGAGACCCAGTACTTC
j_call: TRBJ2-5
clone_size: .
d_call: TRBD1
v_call: TRBV4-2

cdr3_aa: CASSADTGGIDEQYF
cdr3_nt: TGTGCCAGCAGTGCCGACACAGGGGGCATCGACGAGCAGTACTTC
j_call: TRBJ2-7
clone_size: .
d_call: TRBD1
v_call: TRBV2

cdr3_aa: CASSLGGVSNTEAFF
cdr3_nt: TGTGCCAGCAGCTTAGGGGGCGTTTCGAACACTGAAGCTTTCTTT
j_call: TRBJ1-1
clone_size: once
d_call: .
v_call: TRBV7-2

cdr3_aa: CASSLWTSGVYNEQFF
cdr3_nt: TGTGCCAGCAGCCTTTGGACTAGCGGAGTTTACAATGAGCAGTTCTTC
j_call: TRBJ2-1
clone_size: .
d_call: TRBD2
v_call: TRBV5-4

cdr3_aa: CASSPIIQYRVTTEAFF
cdr3_nt: TGTGCCAGCTCACCGATAATACAATACAGGGTAACCACTGAAGCTTTCTTT
j_call: TRBJ1-1
clone_size: .
d_call: .
v_call: TRBV18

cdr3_aa: CSVGDRGYGYTF
cdr3_nt: TGCAGCGTGGGGGACAGGGGCTATGGCTACACCTTC
j_call: TRBJ1-2
clone_size: .
d_call: TRBD1
v_call: TRBV29-1

cdr3_aa: CAASPLAGEGTGELFF
cdr3_nt: TGTGCCGCCTCCCCCCTAGCGGGAGAGGGAACCGGGGAGCTGTTTTTT
j_call: TRBJ2-2
clone_size: once
d_call: TRBD2
v_call: TRBV9

cdr3_aa: CAISESRSSYEQYF
cdr3_nt: TGTGCCATCAGTGAGTCAAGGAGCTCCTACGAGCAGTACTTC
j_call: TRBJ2-7
clone_size: once
d_call: .
v_call: TRBV10-3

cdr3_aa: CASSRDRGRNEQFF
cdr3_nt: TGTGCCAGCAGTAGGGACAGGGGGCGAAATGAGCAGTTCTTC
j_call: TRBJ2-1
clone_size: few
d_call: TRBD1
v_call: TRBV6-5

cdr3_aa: CASSMARVSTDTQYF
cdr3_nt: TGTGCCAGTAGTATGGCCAGGGTGAGCACAGATACGCAGTATTTT
j_call: TRBJ2-3
clone_size: .
d_call: .
v_call: TRBV19

cdr3_aa: CATSDTTLTADTQYF
cdr3_nt: TGTGCCACCAGTGATACAACACTGACAGCAGATACGCAGTATTTT
j_call: TRBJ2-3
clone_size: .
d_call: .
v_call: TRBV24-1

cdr3_aa: CASSLSRGSYEQYF
cdr3_nt: TGCGCCAGCAGCCTCTCTAGAGGCTCCTACGAGCAGTACTTC
j_call: TRBJ2-7
clone_size: .
d_call: .
v_call: TRBV4-1

cdr3_aa: CASSPEGTYTEAFF
cdr3_nt: TGTGCCAGCAGCCCCGAGGGAACCTACACTGAAGCTTTCTTT
j_call: TRBJ1-1
clone_size: .
d_call: .
v_call: TRBV9

cdr3_aa: CASSLEGGIEQFF
cdr3_nt: TGTGCCAGCAGCTTGGAAGGCGGGATTGAGCAGTTCTTC
j_call: TRBJ2-1
clone_size: .
d_call: .
v_call: TRBV7-8

cdr3_aa: CASSFLAGGPYSYNEQFF
cdr3_nt: TGTGCCAGCAGCTTTTTAGCGGGGGGCCCTTACTCCTACAATGAGCAGTTCTTC
j_call: TRBJ2-1
clone_size: .
d_call: TRBD2
v_call: TRBV11-2

cdr3_aa: CASSRGHGIAGGETQYF
cdr3_nt: TGTGCCAGCAGTCGCGGACACGGAATAGCGGGAGGGGAGACCCAGTACTTC
j_call: TRBJ2-5
clone_size: .
d_call: TRBD2
v_call: TRBV27